The following is a TCR beta chain sequence with its context. This sample is drawn from a study of control samples from healthy donors and cancer patients. Here immunoSEQ multiplex PCR was the method, and the copy in TCRdb shows in-frame clones only, minus some. Among approximately 170,000 clones, 80% to 95% were seen once, and the ten largest hold roughly 0.64%. Between the trimmed V and J ends, which lost 6 bases and 2 bases, there was a span of 10 bases. CDR3 length equals 13 residues. Germline loops: CDR1 SGHVS, CDR2 FNYEAQ. The TCR was taken from a young woman in good health. The sequenced sample was blood. V gene TRBV7-6 combines with J gene TRBJ1-1, with D perhaps TRBD1 (6 bases). CDR3 in DNA: TGTGCCAGCAGATCGGACAGTAACACTGAAGCTTTCTTT. Its protein product is CASRSDSNTEAFF. The whole variable domain, filled in from reference TRBV7-6 and TRBJ1-1, reads GAGVSQSPRYKVTKRGQDVALRCDPISGHVSLYWYRQALGQGPEFLTYFNYEAQQDKSGLPNDRFSAERPEGSISTLTIQRTEQRDSAMYRCASRSDSNTEAFFGQGTRLTVV.